The TCR beta chain under discussion was sequenced for a study of blood T cell repertoires in COVID-19. Profiling relied on immunoSEQ multiplex PCR, and the TCRdb table lists in-frame clones only, not all of them. The sample shows around 70,000 clones, roughly 80% of them seen only once. Germline lookup yields CDR1 SGHTA and CDR2 FQGTGA. V was cut by 2 bases and J by 4 bases, with 11 bases left in between. This CDR3 has 14 residues. Material: peripheral blood. The V call is TRBV7-3, the J call TRBJ2-5; D is undetermined. The source is a woman aged 45-59 years with acute or convalescent COVID-19. CDR3 sequence (DNA): TGTGCCAGCAGCTTAGATGGTAGTAGAGAGACCCAGTACTTC. This codes for CASSLDGSRETQYF. The full variable domain, rest sourced from reference TRBV7-3 and TRBJ2-5, is GAGVSQTPSNKVTEKGKYVELRCDPISGHTALYWYRQSLGQGPEFLIYFQGTGAADDSGLPNDRFFAVRPEGSVSTLKIQRTERGDSAVYLCASSLDGSRETQYFGPGTRLLVL.